This TCR beta chain was recorded in a study of radiotherapy plus CTLA-4 blockade in lung cancer. Sequenced by immunoSEQ multiplex PCR; TCRdb stores in-frame clones only, minus some. The sample shows some 40,000 clones, 60% to 80% of them seen only once. CDR1 and CDR2 (germline): SGHRS, YFSETQ. Trimming cost V 0 bases and J 5 bases, with 10 bases left between them. The CDR3 is 14 residues long. The sample was peripheral blood, taken from a patient treated with radiotherapy plus ipilimumab. This TCR came from a human donor with non-small cell lung cancer whose response to radiotherapy plus ipilimumab could not be evaluated. The chain uses TRBV5-1 and TRBJ2-3; D call uncertain. The CDR3 sequence: CASSLDSAVDTQYF. CDR3 DNA: TGCGCCAGCAGCTTGGATTCCGCGGTAGATACGCAGTATTTT.